Listed here are 11 T cell receptor beta chains from one sample, sequenced in a study of OX40 agonist ivuxolimab in advanced cancers. Only in-frame clones appear in the TCRdb table, and some are missing; sequencing was by immunoSEQ multiplex PCR. The table shows about 53,000 clones, with roughly nine tenths occurring only once. This sample comprised CD4+ or CD8+ T cells sorted from blood, obtained in a trial of the OX40 agonist ivuxolimab. Every receptor here comes from an adult with an advanced solid tumor such as melanoma, head and neck, liver or kidney cancer.

The genes are TRBV25-1 and TRBJ2-2; D is unresolved. The V gene's germline CDR1 is MGHDK and CDR2 SYGVNS. V shed 6 bases and J shed 1 base, with 9 bases lying between them. The CDR3 is 14 amino acids. The CDR3 spells CASSSRGNTGELFF. CDR3 DNA sequence: TGTGCCAGCAGCTCCAGAGGGAACACCGGGGAGCTGTTTTTT.

V usage is TRBV7-2 and J usage is TRBJ1-1; D is uncertain. Germline V gene data show CDR1 as SGHTA and CDR2 as FQGNSA. Trimming removed 1 base at V and 3 bases at J, with 15 bases between. This CDR3 has 16 amino acids. CDR3 coding DNA: TGTGCCAGCAGCTTAGTATCAGGCTTTGGGGACACTGAAGCTTTCTTT. Residues: CASSLVSGFGDTEAFF. Together with reference TRBV7-2 and TRBJ1-1, the CDR3 gives the full variable domain: GAGVSQSPSNKVTEKGKDVELRCDPISGHTALYWYRQSLGQGLEFLIYFQGNSAPDKSGLPSDRFSAERTGGSVSTLTIQRTQQEDSAVYLCASSLVSGFGDTEAFFGQGTRLTVV.

The gene calls are TRBV6-1 and TRBJ2-7; D not resolved. Germline CDR1 reads MNHNS; CDR2 reads SASEGT. Trimming removed 2 bases at V and 8 bases at J, with 10 bases between. This CDR3 spans 12 amino acids. CDR3 residues: CASSEFRAKQYF. CDR3 nucleotides: TGTGCCAGCAGTGAATTTAGGGCGAAGCAGTACTTC.

J is TRBJ1-4 and V is TRBV7-2; D remains unclear. The germline CDR1 and CDR2 sequences are SGHTA and FQGNSA. The ends were cut back, 1 base at V and 5 bases at J, with 8 bases in the middle. The CDR3 consists of 14 residues. The CDR3 DNA sequence: TGTGCCAGCAGCTTAGGGACGGGGAATGAAAAACTGTTTTTT. Amino acids: CASSLGTGNEKLFF.

The chain links TRBV20-1 to TRBJ2-3, with D possibly TRBD1 on 5 matching bases. Trimming stripped 6 bases from V and 4 bases from J, with 8 bases between. CDR1 and CDR2 from the germline V gene are DFQATT and SNEGSKA (reference sequence). The CDR3 spans 11 residues. For the CDR3, the DNA is TGCAGTGCACAAGGGGCAGATACGCAGTATTTT. It encodes CSAQGADTQYF.

This chain links TRBV5-1 with TRBJ1-2, with D perhaps TRBD1 (5 bases). The V end was cut by 4 bases, the J end by 4 bases, with 14 bases between. This CDR3 comprises 14 residues. CDR1 and CDR2 (germline): SGHRS, YFSETQ. CDR3 amino acids: CASSPMTDSYGYTF. CDR3 bases: TGCGCCAGCAGCCCGATGACAGATTCCTATGGCTACACCTTC.

The V and J genes are TRBV6-5 and TRBJ1-2, with D possibly being TRBD1 (6 bases). V was clipped by 0 bases and J by 5 bases, with 13 bases between them. CDR3 size: 15 residues. Germline lookup yields CDR1 MNHEY and CDR2 SVGAGI. DNA for the CDR3: TGTGCCAGCAGTTACTCGAAGGCAGGGGCATATGGCTACACCTTC. Translating it yields CASSYSKAGAYGYTF.

This clone was observed a single time. The V call is TRBV28, the J call TRBJ2-5; 7 bases agree with TRBD1. The length of the CDR3 is 15 residues. Germline V gene lookup returns CDR1 MDHEN and CDR2 SYDVKM. Trimming took 3 bases from V and 5 from J; bases not matched to a gene: 9. The DNA of the CDR3 is TGTGCCAGCAGTTTTTCTGAGGGGGCGCGGGAGACCCAGTACTTC. This gives the protein CASSFSEGARETQYF.

The rearrangement links TRBV10-1 to TRBJ2-5; weak D call: TRBD2 (5 bases). Trimming stripped 2 bases from V and 3 bases from J, with 7 bases between. This CDR3 is built from 13 residues. Looked up from germline, CDR1 is WNHNN and CDR2 is SYGVQD (reference sequence). CDR3 DNA sequence: TGCGCCAGCAGTGAGACAGCGGAAGAGACCCAGTACTTC. Its protein product is CASSETAEETQYF.

This clone appeared a single time. The gene calls are TRBV9 and TRBJ1-4, with 7 bases aligning to TRBD1. This CDR3 is 15 amino acids long. Per the germline V gene, CDR1 is SGDLS and CDR2 is YYNGEE. J was trimmed by 8 bases and V by 4 bases; bases with no gene match: 11. The CDR3 sequence: CASSPRGGEGEKLFF. The CDR3, as DNA: TGTGCCAGCAGCCCCAGGGGGGGGGAAGGAGAAAAACTGTTTTTT.

The chain employs TRBV28 and TRBJ2-5; maybe TRBD2 (5 bases). CDR1 MDHEN and CDR2 SYDVKM come from the germline V gene. Trimming left V 6 bases short and J 4 bases short, with 15 bases between. The CDR3 runs to 14 residues. This chain's CDR3 is CASRASSWGETQYF. The CDR3 coding sequence is TGTGCCAGCAGGGCTAGCTCCTGGGGAGAGACCCAGTACTTC.